Listed below are T cell receptor beta chains from one sample, sequenced in a study of T cell changes during pregnancy in multiple sclerosis. This table comes from immunoSEQ multiplex PCR, and its TCRdb copy is limited to in-frame clones, with some not included. The profile shows about 68,000 clones, 90% of them singletons. The specimen comprised peripheral blood, sampled in the third trimester of pregnancy. The receptors come from a female donor with multiple sclerosis, enrolled in a pregnancy study. The CDR3 runs from the conserved cysteine through the conserved F or W. Fields, in order: V gene, J gene, clone size, D gene, CDR3 protein, CDR3 DNA. The D gene is left open where the match is weak. Part of the rows lack a size; the others show once, few, many or a class for expanded clones.

TRBV5-1	TRBJ2-3	.	TRBD2	CASSLGLAGSDTQYF	TGCGCCAGCAGCTTAGGACTAGCGGGATCAGATACGCAGTATTTT
TRBV11-2	TRBJ1-2	.	.	CASSLVGSNPNYGYTF	TGTGCCAGCAGCTTAGTAGGTAGCAATCCTAACTATGGCTACACCTTC
TRBV13	TRBJ2-3	.	.	CASSPRLSTDTQYF	TGTGCCAGCAGCCCCAGACTGAGCACAGATACGCAGTATTTT
TRBV6-5	TRBJ1-1	.	.	CASVGGQGKSEAFF	TGTGCCAGCGTCGGGGGGCAGGGAAAATCTGAAGCTTTCTTT
TRBV25-1	TRBJ2-1	.	TRBD2	CASSELSGRARNEQFF	TGTGCCAGCAGTGAATTGAGTGGGAGGGCCAGGAATGAGCAGTTCTTC
TRBV9	TRBJ1-5	.	.	CASSVEGGNQPQHF	TGTGCCAGCAGCGTAGAGGGGGGGAATCAGCCCCAGCATTTT
TRBV5-1	TRBJ2-7	.	TRBD2	CASSPGGSGIYEQYF	TGCGCCAGCAGCCCGGGGGGTAGCGGGATTTACGAGCAGTACTTC
TRBV7-9	TRBJ1-1	.	.	CASSSTESEAFF	TGTGCCAGCAGCTCGACAGAGTCTGAAGCTTTCTTT
TRBV10-2	TRBJ2-7	once	TRBD1	CASRPSGQGLFYEQYF	TGCGCCAGCAGACCATCGGGACAGGGACTTTTCTACGAGCAGTACTTC
TRBV29-1	TRBJ2-1	.	TRBD1	CSVTRDSVNEQFF	TGCAGCGTAACCCGGGACAGCGTCAATGAGCAGTTCTTC
TRBV30	TRBJ1-2	once	TRBD1	CAWMTDRGLGYTF	TGTGCCTGGATGACGGACAGGGGGCTTGGCTACACCTTC
TRBV2	TRBJ2-1	.	TRBD2	CASSEWGLAGLESYNEQFF	TGTGCCAGCAGTGAATGGGGACTAGCGGGGCTCGAATCGTACAATGAGCAGTTCTTC
TRBV30	TRBJ2-1	.	TRBD2	CAWAPGLANQFYNEQFF	TGTGCCTGGGCGCCGGGACTAGCGAACCAATTCTACAATGAGCAGTTCTTC
TRBV9	TRBJ2-7	.	TRBD1	CASSVGRGLARGEQYF	TGTGCCAGCAGCGTAGGCAGGGGGCTCGCCCGGGGCGAGCAGTACTTC
TRBV5-6	TRBJ1-2	.	.	CASSLNINYGYTF	TGTGCCAGCAGCTTGAACATTAACTATGGCTACACCTTC
TRBV6-5	TRBJ2-7	.	.	CASSFAAPNRHYEQYF	TGTGCCAGCAGTTTCGCTGCCCCAAACCGACACTACGAGCAGTACTTC
TRBV5-1	TRBJ2-7	once	.	CASSLNGDYEQYF	TGCGCCAGCAGCTTGAACGGGGATTACGAGCAGTACTTC
TRBV7-7	TRBJ2-5	.	TRBD1	CASSLVGQQQETQYF	TGTGCCAGCAGCTTGGTGGGACAGCAACAAGAGACCCAGTACTTC
TRBV2	TRBJ1-5	.	TRBD1	CASSSQGAGNQPQHF	TGTGCCAGCAGTTCACAGGGGGCGGGCAATCAGCCCCAGCATTTT
TRBV19	TRBJ1-1	.	.	CASSIPQHGDSTGNTEAFF	TGTGCCAGTAGTATACCCCAGCATGGTGACTCGACAGGGAACACTGAAGCTTTCTTT
TRBV18	TRBJ1-2	few	TRBD1	CASTQDREYGYTF	TGTGCCAGCACTCAGGACAGGGAGTATGGCTACACCTTC
TRBV14	TRBJ2-7	.	.	CASSQDSVNYEQYF	TGTGCCAGCAGCCAAGATTCGGTAAATTACGAGCAGTACTTC
TRBV10-3	TRBJ2-7	.	.	CAISESTTGFYEQYF	TGTGCCATCAGTGAGTCGACTACCGGGTTCTACGAGCAGTACTTC
TRBV7-6	TRBJ2-7	.	.	CASSLGPGERSSYEQYF	TGTGCCAGCAGCTTAGGCCCCGGGGAGCGGAGCTCCTACGAGCAGTACTTC
TRBV7-2	TRBJ2-5	.	TRBD1	CASSLGGGPQETQYF	TGTGCCAGCAGCTTAGGAGGGGGCCCTCAAGAGACCCAGTACTTC
TRBV9	TRBJ2-7	.	.	CASSVGTAVYEQYF	TGTGCCAGCAGCGTAGGGACAGCCGTCTACGAGCAGTACTTC
TRBV19	TRBJ2-3	.	.	CASGTLTDTQYF	TGTGCCAGTGGGACTCTCACAGATACGCAGTATTTT
TRBV29-1	TRBJ1-2	.	.	CSVQLGAGGYTF	TGCAGCGTGCAACTGGGGGCCGGCGGCTACACCTTC
TRBV28	TRBJ2-7	.	TRBD1	CASKGTGALYEQYF	TGTGCCAGCAAGGGGACAGGCGCGCTCTACGAGCAGTACTTC
TRBV5-1	TRBJ2-5	.	.	CASSLSSGVILGNF	TGCGCCAGCAGCTTGTCTTCCGGGGTAATTCTCGGGAACTTC
TRBV4-3	TRBJ1-6	.	.	CASSPRYGNSPLHF	TGCGCCAGCAGCCCTCGATACGGGAATTCACCCCTCCACTTT
TRBV21-1	TRBJ2-2	few	.	CASSPAGLAGGELFF	TGTGCCAGCAGCCCAGCGGGACTAGCGGGCGGGGAGCTGTTTTTT
TRBV5-1	TRBJ2-2	.	.	CASSWLRNTGELFF	TGCGCCAGCAGCTGGCTCAGGAACACCGGGGAGCTGTTTTTT
TRBV19	TRBJ2-5	once	TRBD1	CASSIARDRMREETQYF	TGTGCCAGTAGTATAGCTAGGGACAGGATGAGGGAAGAGACCCAGTACTTC
TRBV6-1	TRBJ1-2	.	TRBD1	CASNTNRGGRYGYTF	TGTGCCAGCAATACTAACAGGGGCGGGCGCTATGGCTACACCTTC
TRBV5-1	TRBJ2-3	.	TRBD2	CASSWQAGVRTDTQYF	TGCGCCAGCAGCTGGCAGGCGGGAGTCCGCACAGATACGCAGTATTTT
TRBV30	TRBJ2-1	.	TRBD2	CAWDPGTSSYNEQFF	TGTGCCTGGGACCCCGGGACTAGTTCCTACAATGAGCAGTTCTTC
TRBV7-2	TRBJ2-7	.	TRBD1	CASSSPHGAGQGFNEQYF	TGTGCCAGCAGCTCACCTCACGGGGCGGGACAGGGATTCAACGAGCAGTACTTC
TRBV18	TRBJ1-2	.	.	CASSPLSGVGLLDGYTF	TGTGCCAGCTCACCTCTCTCGGGGGTAGGGCTCTTGGATGGCTACACCTTC
TRBV5-6	TRBJ1-2	.	.	CASSLLETDNYGYTF	TGTGCCAGCAGCTTGTTAGAGACAGATAACTATGGCTACACCTTC
TRBV19	TRBJ1-1	.	TRBD1	CASSIETGSTEAFF	TGTGCCAGTAGTATCGAGACAGGGTCCACTGAAGCTTTCTTT
TRBV9	TRBJ2-1	.	.	CASSVDVYNEQFF	TGTGCCAGCAGCGTAGATGTATACAATGAGCAGTTCTTC
TRBV5-8	TRBJ2-2	.	TRBD1	CASSLSSGQGTGELFF	TGTGCCAGCAGCTTGTCGTCGGGACAGGGGACCGGGGAGCTGTTTTTT
TRBV9	TRBJ1-2	.	.	CASSVGEPNYGYTF	TGTGCCAGCAGCGTAGGGGAGCCGAACTATGGCTACACCTTC
TRBV5-1	TRBJ2-7	.	.	CASSLARSGQSYEQYF	TGCGCCAGCAGCTTGGCGCGGTCTGGACAGTCCTACGAGCAGTACTTC
TRBV27	TRBJ1-5	.	TRBD1	CASSLSQDRPNQPQHF	TGTGCCAGCAGTTTATCCCAGGACAGGCCAAATCAGCCCCAGCATTTT
TRBV11-1	TRBJ2-3	.	TRBD2	CASSFGEGRQYF	TGTGCCAGCAGCTTCGGGGAGGGTCGGCAGTATTTT
TRBV15	TRBJ1-5	.	.	CATSRDLDRDSNQPQHF	TGTGCCACCAGCAGAGATTTGGACAGAGATAGCAATCAGCCCCAGCATTTT
TRBV29-1	TRBJ2-5	.	.	CSVVGMDSQETQYF	TGCAGCGTTGTAGGTATGGACAGCCAAGAGACCCAGTACTTC
TRBV4-3	TRBJ2-2	.	TRBD1	CASSQGTGGNTGELFF	TGCGCCAGCAGCCAAGGCACAGGGGGCAACACCGGGGAGCTGTTTTTT
TRBV25-1	TRBJ1-2	.	.	CASSAFDGYTF	TGTGCCAGCAGTGCGTTTGATGGCTACACCTTC